The clone carrying this T cell receptor (beta chain) was counted once. The CDR3 is made up of 14 amino acids. Germline CDR1 reads MDHEN; CDR2 reads SYDVKM. The V gene lost 3 bases and the J gene lost 6 bases, with 13 bases spanning the gap. The data are from a study of T cell changes during pregnancy in multiple sclerosis. Clones were read by immunoSEQ multiplex PCR, and TCRdb kept only the in-frame ones, dropping some. The sample lists about 100,000 clones, about 91% seen once, with over 2.5% in the top ten. The clonotype comes from a female donor with multiple sclerosis, enrolled in a pregnancy study. Here the sequenced sample was peripheral blood, taken in the second trimester of pregnancy. The chain joins TRBV28 to TRBJ2-3; possibly TRBD2 for D (5 bases). CDR3 region: CASSFTGIADTQYF. The CDR3 DNA is TGTGCCAGCAGTTTCACGGGGATAGCGGATACGCAGTATTTT. The whole variable domain, remainder taken from reference TRBV28 and TRBJ2-3, is DVKVTQSSRYLVKRTGEKVFLECVQDMDHENMFWYRQDPGLGLRLIYFSYDVKMKEKGDIPEGYSVSREKKERFSLILESASTNQTSMYLCASSFTGIADTQYFGPGTRLTVL.